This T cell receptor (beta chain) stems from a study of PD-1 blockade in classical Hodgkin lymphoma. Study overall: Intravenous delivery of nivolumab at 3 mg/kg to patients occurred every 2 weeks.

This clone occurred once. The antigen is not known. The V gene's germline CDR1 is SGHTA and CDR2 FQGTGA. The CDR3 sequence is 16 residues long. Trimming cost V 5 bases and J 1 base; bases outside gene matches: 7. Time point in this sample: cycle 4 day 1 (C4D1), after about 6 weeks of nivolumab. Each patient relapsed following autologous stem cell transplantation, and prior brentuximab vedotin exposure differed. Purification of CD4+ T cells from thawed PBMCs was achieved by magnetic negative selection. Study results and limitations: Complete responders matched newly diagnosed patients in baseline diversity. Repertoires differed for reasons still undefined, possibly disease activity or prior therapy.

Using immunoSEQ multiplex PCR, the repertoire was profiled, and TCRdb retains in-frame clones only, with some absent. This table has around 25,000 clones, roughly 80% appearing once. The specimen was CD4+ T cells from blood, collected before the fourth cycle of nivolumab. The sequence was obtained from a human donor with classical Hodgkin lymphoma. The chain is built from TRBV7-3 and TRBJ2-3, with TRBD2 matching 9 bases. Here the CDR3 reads CASSIGSGGRTDTQYF. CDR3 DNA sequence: TGTGCCAGCAGCATCGGTAGCGGGGGACGCACAGATACGCAGTATTTT.